One and the same sample provided the 19 T cell receptor beta chains below, sequenced in a study of blood T cell repertoires in COVID-19. The assay was immunoSEQ multiplex PCR, and TCRdb's table has in-frame clones only and misses some. The table lists 80,000 to 100,000 clones, 85% to 90% of them singletons. The source material was peripheral blood. These TCRs come from a man aged 45-65 years with COVID-19, enrolled during active disease.

The V gene is TRBV4-3, the J gene TRBJ2-3; TRBD2 matches 12 bases. The CDR3 is 16 amino acids. Germline lookup yields CDR1 LGHNA and CDR2 YSLEER. Germline trimming cut 2 bases from V and 5 bases from J; bases unmatched to any gene: 5. The CDR3 is CASSQTSGGWGDTQYF. The CDR3 DNA reads TGCGCCAGCAGCCAAACTAGCGGGGGGTGGGGAGATACGCAGTATTTT.

This clone was recorded only once. This chain connects TRBV3-1 (or the pseudogene TRBV3-2) to TRBJ1-1; TRBD1 is a possible D gene (5 bases). Germline V CDR1 and CDR2: LGHDT, YNNKEL (reference sequence). V was clipped by 7 bases and J by 1 base, with 13 bases between them. CDR3 length equals 14 residues. The CDR3 sequence: CASTKGHRNTEAFF. The DNA of the CDR3 is TGTGCCAGCACCAAAGGACACAGGAACACTGAAGCTTTCTTT.

This clone was seen once. The chain joins TRBV24-1 to TRBJ2-5, with TRBD2 identical over 10 bases. CDR3 size: 17 residues. Germline-derived CDR1 and CDR2 are KGHDR and SFDVKD. V was clipped by 1 base and J by 2 bases; unmatched bases: 6. CDR3 protein: CATSDFWASGGQETQYF. The CDR3, as DNA: TGTGCCACCAGTGATTTTTGGGCTAGCGGGGGACAAGAGACCCAGTACTTC.

The chain employs TRBV5-1 and TRBJ2-7; D unresolved. Trimming took 4 bases from V and 2 from J, leaving 10 bases between them. Germline V gives CDR1 SGHRS, CDR2 YFSETQ. The CDR3 loop spans 13 amino acids. The chain's CDR3 is CASSPISAYEQYF. As DNA, the CDR3 is TGCGCCAGCAGCCCAATATCAGCCTACGAGCAGTACTTC.

V is TRBV28 and J is TRBJ2-5; 14 bases align to TRBD2. CDR3 length: 16 amino acids. V was pared by 6 bases and J by 4 bases, with 7 bases of the junction left unmatched. Per germline, CDR1 MDHEN and CDR2 SYDVKM. The CDR3 region has the DNA TGTGCCAGCAGCCCCAGACTAGCGGGGGGGCGAGAGACCCAGTACTTC. It is translated as CASSPRLAGGRETQYF.

V usage is TRBV2 and J usage is TRBJ1-2; 10 bases fit TRBD1. Germline V gene lookup returns CDR1 SNHLY and CDR2 FYNNEI. The length of the CDR3 is 15 residues. Germline trimming cut 2 bases from V and 5 bases from J; bases unmatched to any gene: 5. In nucleotides, the CDR3 is TGTGCCAGCAGTGAATTGGAGGACAGGGGGTATGGCTACACCTTC. Protein sequence: CASSELEDRGYGYTF.

The genes are TRBV29-1 and TRBJ2-3, with D maybe TRBD1 (6 bases). CDR1 is SQVTM and CDR2 is ANQGSEA in the germline V gene. The CDR3 has 14 residues. The V end was cut by 6 bases, the J end by 2 bases, with 15 bases between. CDR3 bases: TGCAGCGTGGCAGGGGCCGATAACACAGATACGCAGTATTTT. Translated, it gives CSVAGADNTDTQYF.

V and J are TRBV9 and TRBJ1-2; D not resolved. The CDR3 covers 13 residues. Germline CDR1 and CDR2: SGDLS and YYNGEE. Trimming stripped 0 bases from V and 3 bases from J, with 6 bases between. CDR3 sequence: CASSVDTDYGYTF. The CDR3 DNA reads TGTGCCAGCAGCGTAGACACCGACTATGGCTACACCTTC.

The chain recombines TRBV3-1 (or the pseudogene TRBV3-2) with TRBJ1-4; D is unresolved. The CDR3 runs 14 residues. Deletions cut 1 base from V and 8 bases from J, with 11 bases between. Germline CDR1 LGHDT, CDR2 YNNKEL (reference sequence). Written as DNA, the CDR3 is TGTGCCAGCAGCCAAGGGAGGGTTCGGGAAAAACTGTTTTTT. As protein: CASSQGRVREKLFF.

The chain couples TRBV9 to TRBJ1-2; the match to TRBD1 covers 7 bases. The CDR3 is 15 residues long. In germline, CDR1 is SGDLS, CDR2 YYNGEE. After removal of 3 bases from V and 4 bases from J, the junction contained 9 bases not matched to a gene. The CDR3 spells CASSARDRNFYGYTF. In nucleotides, the CDR3 is TGTGCCAGCAGCGCCCGGGACAGAAATTTCTATGGCTACACCTTC.

The chain couples TRBV2 to TRBJ1-6, with D possibly being TRBD1 (5 bases). The CDR3 covers 14 residues. Germline V gene sequence: CDR1 SNHLY, CDR2 FYNNEI. Trimming left V 6 bases short and J 7 bases short, with 13 bases between. The DNA of the CDR3 is TGTGCCAGCAGCCTCGACAGTAAAAATTCACCCCTCCACTTT. It codes for CASSLDSKNSPLHF.

This clone has a handful of counts. The J gene is TRBJ2-2, the V gene TRBV7-9; the match to TRBD1 covers 7 bases. Germline V gene data show CDR1 as SEHNR and CDR2 as FQNEAQ (reference sequence). The CDR3 loop spans 16 amino acids. J gave up 3 bases and V 2 bases, and 6 bases lay outside the gene matches. For the CDR3, the DNA is TGTGCCAGCAGCTTACCCCCGGGACAGCACACCGGGGAGCTGTTTTTT. As protein: CASSLPPGQHTGELFF.

The V and J genes are TRBV5-4 and TRBJ1-4; tentatively, D is TRBD1 (6 bases). The germline CDR1 and CDR2 sequences are SGHNT and YYREEE (reference sequence). The V end was cut by 0 bases, the J end by 8 bases, with 11 bases between. The CDR3 is 14 amino acids. The CDR3 nucleotides read TGTGCCAGCAGCTTGGGGCAGGGGAAGGAAAAACTGTTTTTT. It is translated as CASSLGQGKEKLFF. Full variable domain (outside the CDR3, taken from reference TRBV5-4 and TRBJ1-4): ETGVTQSPTHLIKTRGQQVTLRCSSQSGHNTVSWYQQALGQGPQFIFQYYREEENGRGNFPPRFSGLQFPNYSSELNVNALELDDSALYLCASSLGQGKEKLFFGSGTQLSVL.

CDR3 in DNA: TGCGCCAGCACCGGACGGGGAGTATACAATGAGCAGTTCTTC. Translated, it gives CASTGRGVYNEQFF. This sequence joins TRBV4-1 and TRBJ2-1; the D gene is possibly TRBD2 (5 bases). Germline-derived CDR1 and CDR2 are MGHRA and YSYEKL. Between the trimmed V and J ends, which lost 7 bases and 4 bases, there was a span of 14 bases. This CDR3 is built from 14 residues.

This rearrangement joins TRBV6-5 to TRBJ2-5; 10 positions match TRBD1. Unmatched junction bases numbered 8, after V lost 6 bases and J lost 4 bases. The CDR3 loop spans 15 amino acids. From germline, CDR1 is MNHEY and CDR2 SVGAGI. The CDR3 region is CASRTGGAPRETQYF. The CDR3 coding sequence is TGTGCCAGCAGGACAGGGGGCGCACCCCGAGAGACCCAGTACTTC.

The chain uses TRBV6-5 and TRBJ1-4; no definite D call. Trimming stripped 5 bases from V and 9 bases from J, with 10 bases between. From germline, CDR1 is MNHEY and CDR2 SVGAGI. The CDR3 is 12 residues long. Written as DNA, the CDR3 is TGTGCCAGCAGTCCCATGAGTCAAAAACTGTTTTTT. It translates to CASSPMSQKLFF.

The chain couples TRBV7-8 to TRBJ1-2, with D possibly TRBD1 on 6 matching bases. V was pared by 5 bases and J by 4 bases, with 14 bases between. The CDR3 spans 14 residues. Germline assignment: CDR1 SGHVS and CDR2 FQNEAQ. CDR3 nucleotides: TGTGCCAGCAGCCTCCGGGACACGACCTATGGCTACACCTTC. Protein sequence: CASSLRDTTYGYTF.

This chain joins TRBV10-1 and TRBJ1-1; 7 bases align to TRBD1. The V gene end was trimmed by 6 bases and the J gene end by 7 bases; junction bases not matched to a gene: 5. CDR3 length: 12 amino acids. Germline lookup yields CDR1 WNHNN and CDR2 SYGVQD (reference sequence). The CDR3 here is CASSSGTVEAFF. As DNA, the CDR3 is TGCGCCAGCAGCTCCGGGACAGTTGAAGCTTTCTTT.

The chain joins TRBV4-3 to TRBJ1-5; tentative D call: TRBD1 (6 bases). V was shortened by 0 bases and J by 5 bases, with 14 bases between the two germline ends. This CDR3 contains 16 residues. Germline CDR1 and CDR2: LGHNA and YSLEER. CDR3 DNA: TGCGCCAGCAGCCAAGATCTGAACAGGGTCTATCAGCCCCAGCATTTT. Amino acid sequence: CASSQDLNRVYQPQHF.